A single sample gave rise to the 7 T cell receptor beta chains below, sequenced in a study of T cell repertoires in cytomegalovirus infection. Each CDR3 protein gets one entry after TCRdb re-called the reads with MiXCR. Seen here are 300,000 or so distinct CDR3 sequences, 25% observed once, and the top ten hold 13%. Their specific antigens are unknown. Sequences were derived from cultured PBMCs, sampled from culture after CMV antigen stimulation. These receptors originate from a human donor in good health (CMV status not recorded). Some clones in this sample may be carry-over from other donors' samples.

CDR3 DNA sequence: TGTGCCACCAGCAGAGATTTCCAGCCAGGCTACACCTTC. As protein: CATSRDFQPGYTF. The chain combines TRBV15 with TRBJ1-2; the D is unclear. Between the trimmed V and J ends, which lost 0 bases and 8 bases, there was a span of 10 bases. Germline assignment: CDR1 LNHNV and CDR2 YYDKDF (reference sequence). The CDR3 covers 13 residues.

The CDR3 region is CASSLSWGGQPQHF. The CDR3 DNA is TGTGCCAGCAGTTTATCCTGGGGCGGGCAGCCCCAGCATTTT. The chain has TRBV27 and TRBJ1-5, with TRBD1 as a possible D gene (5 bases). Germline values: CDR1 MNHEY, CDR2 SMNVEV (reference sequence). The CDR3 is 14 amino acids. Deletions cut 0 bases from V and 7 bases from J, with 10 bases between.

In this sample, this clonotype turned up a few times. This sequence joins TRBV28 and TRBJ2-7; 13 nucleotides match TRBD2. CDR1 and CDR2 (germline): MDHEN, SYDVKM. The CDR3 runs to 16 residues. Unmatched junction bases numbered 4, after V lost 4 bases and J lost 1 base. In DNA form, the CDR3 reads TGTGCCAGCAGTTCCCCGGGACTAGCGGGATCCTACGAGCAGTACGTC. This sequence encodes CASSSPGLAGSYEQYV.

The CDR3 region is CASSSGTAVSYEQYF. The DNA of the CDR3 is TGTGCCAGTAGTTCCGGGACCGCAGTGTCCTACGAGCAGTACTTC. The rearrangement links TRBV19 to TRBJ2-7, with D perhaps TRBD1 or TRBD2 (5 bases each). V was trimmed by 5 bases and J by 1 base, leaving 15 bases between them. This CDR3 region has 15 residues. In germline, CDR1 is LNHDA, CDR2 SQIVND (reference sequence).

The chain couples TRBV4-1 to TRBJ2-1, with D perhaps TRBD2 (5 bases). CDR1 MGHRA and CDR2 YSYEKL come from the germline V gene. The V end was cut by 4 bases, the J end by 4 bases, with 17 bases between. The length of the CDR3 is 16 residues. The CDR3 DNA sequence: TGCGCCAGCAGCCCACAAGCGGTCGGCGGGTACAATGAGCAGTTCTTC. This codes for CASSPQAVGGYNEQFF.

V and J are TRBV4-3 and TRBJ1-5, with D unclear. The ends were cut back, 1 base at V and 5 bases at J, with 12 bases in the middle. CDR1 LGHNA and CDR2 YSLEER come from the germline V gene. The CDR3 covers 15 residues. This CDR3 is CASSQGFSGHQPQHF. The CDR3 region has the DNA TGCGCCAGCAGCCAAGGGTTCTCAGGACATCAGCCCCAGCATTTT.

The chain carries TRBV6-2 or TRBV6-3 and TRBJ2-1, with 8 bases matching TRBD1. Germline V gives CDR1 MNHEY, CDR2 SVGEGT. CDR3 length equals 17 residues. J gave up 0 bases and V 4 bases, and 8 bases lay outside the gene matches. The chain's CDR3 is CASSSGQGLSSYNEQFF. The CDR3 nucleotides read TGTGCCAGCAGTTCCGGACAGGGACTCAGCTCCTACAATGAGCAGTTCTTC.